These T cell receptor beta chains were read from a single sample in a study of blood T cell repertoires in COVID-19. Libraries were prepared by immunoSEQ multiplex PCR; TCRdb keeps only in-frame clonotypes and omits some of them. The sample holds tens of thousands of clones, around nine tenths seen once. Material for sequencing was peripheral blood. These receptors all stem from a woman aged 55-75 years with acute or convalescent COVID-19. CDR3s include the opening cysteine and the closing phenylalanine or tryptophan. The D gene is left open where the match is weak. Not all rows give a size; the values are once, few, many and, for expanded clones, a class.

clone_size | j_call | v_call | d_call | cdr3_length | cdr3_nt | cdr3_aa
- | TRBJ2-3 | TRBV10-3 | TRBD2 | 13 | TGTGCCAGAGCGGGACGCCTGACAGATACGCAGTATTTT | CARAGRLTDTQYF
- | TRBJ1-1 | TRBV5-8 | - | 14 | TGTGCCAGCAGCCCGGACATCCAGAACACTGAAGCTTTCTTT | CASSPDIQNTEAFF
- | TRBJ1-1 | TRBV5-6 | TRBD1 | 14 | TGTGCCAGCAGCCAGATAACAGGGGGCCCTGAAGCTTTCTTT | CASSQITGGPEAFF
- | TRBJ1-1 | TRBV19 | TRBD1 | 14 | TGTGCCAGTAGCCCCGTGAGCGACAGGGTTATAGCTTTCTTT | CASSPVSDRVIAFF
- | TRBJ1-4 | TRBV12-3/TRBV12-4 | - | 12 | TGTGCCAGCAGTTTAGCCCTCGAAAAACTGTTTTTT | CASSLALEKLFF
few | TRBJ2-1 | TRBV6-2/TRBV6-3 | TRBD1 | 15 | TGTGCCAGCAGCCCCCCCGGGACAGGGGGAAATGAGCAGTTCTTC | CASSPPGTGGNEQFF
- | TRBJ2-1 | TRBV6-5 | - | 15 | TGTGCCAGCAGTCCTATTACCCCCAAGTACAATGAGCAGTTCTTC | CASSPITPKYNEQFF
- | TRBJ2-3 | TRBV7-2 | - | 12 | TGTGCCAGCACTCTAACCACAGATACGCAGTATTTT | CASTLTTDTQYF
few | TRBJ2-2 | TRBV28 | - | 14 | TGTGCCAGCAGCCCCCGGGAGATTACCGGGGAGCTGTTTTTT | CASSPREITGELFF
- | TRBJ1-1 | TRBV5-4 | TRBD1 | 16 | TGTGCCAGCAGCTTGAAACCAGACAGGGTAATCACTGAAGCTTTCTTT | CASSLKPDRVITEAFF
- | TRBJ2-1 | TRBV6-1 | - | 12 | TGTGCCAGCAGTGAAACCCGGGGTGAGCAGTTCTTC | CASSETRGEQFF
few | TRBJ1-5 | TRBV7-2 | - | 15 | TGTGCCAGCAGCTTAGGCGTCGGTAGCAATCAGCCCCAGCATTTT | CASSLGVGSNQPQHF
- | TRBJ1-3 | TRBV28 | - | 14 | TGTGCCAGCAGCCTAGGGGGGGCTGGAAACACCATATATTTT | CASSLGGAGNTIYF
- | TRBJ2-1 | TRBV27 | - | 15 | TGTGCCAGCAGTTTGGGGGCGCCCCCCCGCGATGAGCAGTTCTTC | CASSLGAPPRDEQFF
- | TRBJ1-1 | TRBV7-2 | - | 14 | TGTGCCAGCACCCCGCTGGGGGGGAGCACTGAAGCTTTCTTT | CASTPLGGSTEAFF
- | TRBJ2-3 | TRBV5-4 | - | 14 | TGTGCCAGCAGCTTGGCCGGGAGCACAGATACGCAGTATTTT | CASSLAGSTDTQYF
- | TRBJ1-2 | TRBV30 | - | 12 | TGTGCCTGGAGTGGGGCTCTCTGGACTCACACCTTC | CAWSGALWTHTF